This TCR beta chain was recovered during a study of technical replicates of blood from a few donors. Only in-frame clones appear in the TCRdb table, and some are missing; sequencing was by immunoSEQ multiplex PCR. The table lists tens of thousands of clones, 95% of them singletons. Germline V lookup: CDR1 SNHLY, CDR2 FYNNEI. The CDR3 totals 14 residues. V shed 3 bases and J 9 bases; nucleotides not matched to a gene: 6. Sequenced material: T cells isolated from PBMCs. This receptor was obtained from a human donor in good health. This rearrangement joins TRBV2 to TRBJ2-1; 9 bases line up with TRBD2. CDR3 coding DNA: TGTGCCAGCAGTGAGGGGGTAGCGGGAGTTGAGCAGTTCTTC. Amino acid sequence: CASSEGVAGVEQFF.